This T cell receptor (beta chain) was identified during a study of neurological immune-mediated disorders. This clonotype appeared many times. The antigen is not known. Each CDR3 protein is one row after TCRdb ran MiXCR on the 5' RACE reads. The data show approximately 30,000 distinct CDR3 sequences, around 4% seen once. Germline V gives CDR1 DFQATT, CDR2 SNEGSKA (reference sequence). The CDR3 totals 13 residues. V was pared by 5 bases and J by 1 base, with 9 bases between. Whole-study results and caveats: Subjects shared no identical expanded-clone CDR3 amino acid sequences, suggesting private TCR-beta repertoires in all groups.

CD4+ or CD8+ T cells, around 1 million per library, were used for sorted libraries. The sample taken for sequencing was CD4+ T cells from blood. The chain couples TRBV20-1 to TRBJ2-4; D is uncertain. The source of this sequence is a woman aged 40 to 50 in good health. CDR3 sequence reads: CSAPRMAKNIQYF. CDR3 nucleotide sequence: TGCAGTGCTCCTAGGATGGCCAAAAACATTCAGTACTTC.